The clone carrying this T cell receptor (beta chain) was seen a few times. The data stem from a study of T-cell reconstitution after alpha-beta-depleted transplantation in children. Preparation of the TCRbeta library involved a method that used unique molecular identifiers. TCRdb re-derived calls from the PCR reads in MiXCR, one entry per CDR3 protein. The table records around 360,000 distinct CDR3 sequences, 10% of them present only once. The CDR3 contains 14 residues. J gave up 4 bases and V 0 bases, and 0 bases lay outside the gene matches. The chain couples TRBV12-3 or TRBV12-4 to TRBJ2-3, with 8 bases aligning to TRBD2. The sequence was obtained from a human donor who donated a stem cell graft to a child with acute lymphoblastic leukemia. Sequencing was performed on PBMCs from the stem cell graft donor, taken from the stem cell graft. The CDR3 here is CASSLASGADTQYF. The CDR3 nucleotides are TGTGCCAGCAGTTTAGCTAGCGGGGCAGATACGCAGTATTTT.